This TCR beta chain emerged from a study of CD8 T cells in ankylosing spondylitis. The CDR3 contains 12 residues. Between the trimmed V and J ends, which lost 3 bases and 7 bases, there was a span of 7 bases. The germline V gene has CDR1 SNHLY and CDR2 FYNNEI. Scientists made TCR beta libraries using quantitative 5'-RACE with molecular barcodes. Each CDR3 protein is one row after TCRdb ran MiXCR on the 5' RACE reads. The sample has hundreds of thousands of distinct CDR3 sequences, more than 9% seen once; the top ten hold less than 25%. This clonotype was picked up many times. The antigen is unknown. Findings of the study overall: Certain motif variants had earlier appeared in reactive arthritis synovial fluid and blood. Within ankylosing spondylitis blood, a TCR beta motif made up of eight or nine highly homologous variants appeared to be characteristic.

V and J are TRBV2 and TRBJ2-1; D uncertain. Sequencing was carried out using blood, either unsorted or a sorted T cell fraction (not recorded which). This clonotype was obtained from a male donor with ankylosing spondylitis or in good health (not recorded which). Written as DNA, the CDR3 is TGTGCCAGCAGTGAGATGGGTAATGAGCAGTTCTTC. This codes for CASSEMGNEQFF.